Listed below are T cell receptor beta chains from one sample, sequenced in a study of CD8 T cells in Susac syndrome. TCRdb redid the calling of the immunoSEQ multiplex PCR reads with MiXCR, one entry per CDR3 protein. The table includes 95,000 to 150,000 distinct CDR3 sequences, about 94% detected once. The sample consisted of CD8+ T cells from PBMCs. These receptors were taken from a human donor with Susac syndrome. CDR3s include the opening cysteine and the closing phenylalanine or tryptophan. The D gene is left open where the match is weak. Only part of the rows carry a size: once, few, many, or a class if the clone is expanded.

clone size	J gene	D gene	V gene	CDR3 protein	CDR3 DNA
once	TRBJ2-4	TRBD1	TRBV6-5	CASSPEGTGKNIQYF	TGTGCCAGCAGTCCGGAGGGGACAGGGAAAAACATTCAGTACTTC
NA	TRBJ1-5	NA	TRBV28	CASSGETGFQPQHF	TGTGCCAGCAGTGGTGAAACAGGGTTTCAGCCCCAGCATTTT
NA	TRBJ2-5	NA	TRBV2	CASSPGQFQETQYF	TGTGCCAGCAGCCCAGGACAGTTCCAAGAGACCCAGTACTTC
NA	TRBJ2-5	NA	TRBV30	CAWSAGTAGETQYF	TGTGCCTGGAGTGCCGGGACAGCGGGGGAGACCCAGTACTTC
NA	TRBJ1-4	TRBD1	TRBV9	CASSETGGYKEKLFF	TGTGCCAGCAGCGAGACAGGGGGCTATAAGGAAAAACTGTTTTTT
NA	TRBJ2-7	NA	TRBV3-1	CASTSVEGHYEQYF	TGTGCCAGCACCTCGGTCGAGGGCCACTACGAGCAGTACTTC
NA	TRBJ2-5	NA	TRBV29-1	CSVDAPGRTVRAQYF	TGCAGCGTTGACGCGCCTGGGCGGACCGTGAGGGCCCAGTACTTC
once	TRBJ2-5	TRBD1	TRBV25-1	CASSSGTGGGGETQYF	TGTGCCAGCAGTTCCGGGACAGGGGGAGGGGGCGAGACCCAGTACTTC
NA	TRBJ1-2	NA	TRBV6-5	CASSYSWGGEDGYTF	TGTGCCAGCAGTTACTCATGGGGGGGGGAGGATGGCTACACCTTC
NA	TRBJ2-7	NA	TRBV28	CASSVTGSQFEQYF	TGTGCCAGCAGTGTGACCGGGTCCCAATTCGAGCAGTACTTC